This record covers a single TCR beta chain. Using immunoSEQ multiplex PCR, the repertoire was profiled, and TCRdb retains in-frame clones only, with some absent. The sample includes 70,000 to 75,000 clones, 94% seen only once; the top ten take approximately 2.1%. The entry originates in a study of cytomegalovirus exposure and HLA in healthy donors. Trimming took 3 bases from V and 3 from J; bases not matched to a gene: 1. CDR3 length: 13 residues. CDR1 LNHDA and CDR2 SQIVND come from the germline V gene (reference sequence). This TCR was recovered from a woman aged 18-29 years in good health and CMV-seropositive. Material for sequencing was PBMCs. The genes are TRBV19 and TRBJ2-7; 8 positions match TRBD2. In DNA, the CDR3 is TGTGCCAGTAGTATGGGACTAGGCTACGAGCAGTACTTC. This codes for CASSMGLGYEQYF. Drawing the rest from reference TRBV19 and TRBJ2-7, the complete variable domain is DGGITQSPKYLFRKEGQNVTLSCEQNLNHDAMYWYRQDPGQGLRLIYYSQIVNDFQKGDIAEGYSVSREKKESFPLTVTSAQKNPTAFYLCASSMGLGYEQYFGPGTRLTVT.